Given below is one T cell receptor (beta chain) in context. This sample is part of a study of blood T cell repertoires in COVID-19. In the study's own analysis: The authors estimated nucleated cell counts from reference gene primer amplification. Generated by immunoSEQ multiplex PCR, the TCRdb table keeps only in-frame clones and is missing some. V, J and clone size reflect that table, while D and trimming were determined from the DNA. There are around 200,000 clones in the sample; 75% to 85% occur only once, and over 0.95% lies in the top ten. Germline V CDR1 and CDR2: LGHNA, YNFKEQ. The CDR3 is 15 amino acids. V was cut by 0 bases and J by 6 bases, with 11 bases left in between.

This clonotype was obtained from a woman younger than 45 with COVID-19, enrolled during active disease. Sequencing input: peripheral blood. The chain carries TRBV4-2 and TRBJ2-2; D is unclear. The CDR3 sequence: CASSQDARNPGELFF. CDR3 DNA sequence: TGTGCCAGCAGCCAAGATGCCAGGAATCCCGGGGAGCTGTTTTTT.